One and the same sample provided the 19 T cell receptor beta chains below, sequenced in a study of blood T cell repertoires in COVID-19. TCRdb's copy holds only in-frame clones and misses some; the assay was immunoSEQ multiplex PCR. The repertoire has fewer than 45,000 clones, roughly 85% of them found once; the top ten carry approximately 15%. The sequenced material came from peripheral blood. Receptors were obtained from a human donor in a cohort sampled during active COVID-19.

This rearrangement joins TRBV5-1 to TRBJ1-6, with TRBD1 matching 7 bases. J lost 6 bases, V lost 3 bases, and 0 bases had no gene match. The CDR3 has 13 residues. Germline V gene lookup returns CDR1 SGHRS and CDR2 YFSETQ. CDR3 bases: TGCGCCAGCAGCTCAGGGGGTAATTCACCCCTCCACTTT. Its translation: CASSSGGNSPLHF.

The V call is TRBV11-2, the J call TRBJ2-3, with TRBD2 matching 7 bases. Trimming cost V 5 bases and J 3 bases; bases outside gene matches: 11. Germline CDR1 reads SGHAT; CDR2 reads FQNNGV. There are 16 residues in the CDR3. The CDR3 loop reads CASSALGGLGTDTQYF. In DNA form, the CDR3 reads TGTGCCAGCAGCGCACTGGGGGGGTTAGGTACAGATACGCAGTATTTT.

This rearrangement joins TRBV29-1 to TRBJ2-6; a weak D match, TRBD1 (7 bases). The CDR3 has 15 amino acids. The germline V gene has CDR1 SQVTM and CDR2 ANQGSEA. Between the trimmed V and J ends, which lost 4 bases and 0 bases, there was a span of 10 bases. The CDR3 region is CSVGQGLSGANVLTF. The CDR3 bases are TGCAGCGTTGGACAGGGACTCTCTGGGGCCAACGTCCTGACTTTC.

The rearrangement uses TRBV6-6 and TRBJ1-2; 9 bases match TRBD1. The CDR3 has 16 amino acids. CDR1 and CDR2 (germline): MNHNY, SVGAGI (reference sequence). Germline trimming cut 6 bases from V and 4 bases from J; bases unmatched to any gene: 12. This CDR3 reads CASSLGQGSLGYGYTF. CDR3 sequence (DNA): TGTGCCAGCAGCCTTGGACAGGGGTCGTTGGGCTATGGCTACACCTTC.

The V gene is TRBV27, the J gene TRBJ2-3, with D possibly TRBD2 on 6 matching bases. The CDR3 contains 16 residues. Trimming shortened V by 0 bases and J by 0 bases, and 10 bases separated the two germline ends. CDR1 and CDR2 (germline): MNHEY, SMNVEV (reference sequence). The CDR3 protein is CASSLSRRGSTDTQYF. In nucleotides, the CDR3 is TGTGCCAGCAGTTTATCCAGGAGGGGTAGCACAGATACGCAGTATTTT.

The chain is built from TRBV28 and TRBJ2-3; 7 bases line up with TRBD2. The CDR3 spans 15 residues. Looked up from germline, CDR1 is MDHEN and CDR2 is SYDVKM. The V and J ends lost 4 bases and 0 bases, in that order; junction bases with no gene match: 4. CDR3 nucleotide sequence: TGTGCCAGCAGTTCGCCAGCGGGGAGCACAGATACGCAGTATTTT. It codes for CASSSPAGSTDTQYF.

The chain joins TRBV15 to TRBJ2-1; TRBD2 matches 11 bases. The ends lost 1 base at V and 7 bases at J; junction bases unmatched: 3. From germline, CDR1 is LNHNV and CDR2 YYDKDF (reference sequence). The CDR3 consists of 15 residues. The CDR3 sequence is CATSRVVAGGNEQFF. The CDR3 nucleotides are TGTGCCACCAGCAGAGTGGTAGCGGGGGGGAATGAGCAGTTCTTC.

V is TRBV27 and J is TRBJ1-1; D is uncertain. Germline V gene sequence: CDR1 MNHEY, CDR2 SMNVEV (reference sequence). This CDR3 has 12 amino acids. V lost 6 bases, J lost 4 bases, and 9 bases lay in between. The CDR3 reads CASSWRSTEAFF. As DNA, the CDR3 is TGTGCCAGCAGCTGGCGGTCCACTGAAGCTTTCTTT.

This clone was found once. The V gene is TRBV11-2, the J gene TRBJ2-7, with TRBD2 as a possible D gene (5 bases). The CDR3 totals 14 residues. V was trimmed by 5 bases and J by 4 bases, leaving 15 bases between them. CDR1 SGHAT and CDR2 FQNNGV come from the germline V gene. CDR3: CASSLLRRPYEQYF. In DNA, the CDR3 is TGTGCCAGCAGCCTCCTTAGGAGGCCGTACGAGCAGTACTTC.

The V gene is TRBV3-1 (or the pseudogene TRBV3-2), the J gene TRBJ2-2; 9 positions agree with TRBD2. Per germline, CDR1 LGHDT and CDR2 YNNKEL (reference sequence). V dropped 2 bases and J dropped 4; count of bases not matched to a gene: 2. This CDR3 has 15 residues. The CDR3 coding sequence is TGTGCCAGCAGCCAAAGACTAGCGGTCACCGGGGAGCTGTTTTTT. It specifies CASSQRLAVTGELFF.

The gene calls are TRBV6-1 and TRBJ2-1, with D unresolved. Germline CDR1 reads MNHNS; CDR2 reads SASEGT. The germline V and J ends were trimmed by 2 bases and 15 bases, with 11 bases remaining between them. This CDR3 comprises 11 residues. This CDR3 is CASSELTLGFF. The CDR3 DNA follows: TGTGCCAGCAGTGAATTGACTCTCGGGTTCTTC.

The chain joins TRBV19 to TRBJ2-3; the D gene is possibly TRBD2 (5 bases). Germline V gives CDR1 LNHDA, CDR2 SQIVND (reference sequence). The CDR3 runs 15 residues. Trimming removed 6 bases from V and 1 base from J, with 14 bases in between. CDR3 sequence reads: CASRPGVGGTDTQYF. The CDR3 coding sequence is TGTGCCAGTAGACCCGGGGTTGGGGGCACAGATACGCAGTATTTT.

As DNA, the CDR3 is TGTGCCAGTATGGCGGGGGGGGCCCTCTATGAGCAGTTCTTC. This gives the protein CASMAGGALYEQFF. The V call is TRBV19, the J call TRBJ2-1; TRBD2 matches 9 bases. The CDR3 spans 14 residues. The V gene end was trimmed by 7 bases and the J gene end by 8 bases; junction bases not matched to a gene: 9. CDR1 and CDR2 from the germline V gene are LNHDA and SQIVND (reference sequence).

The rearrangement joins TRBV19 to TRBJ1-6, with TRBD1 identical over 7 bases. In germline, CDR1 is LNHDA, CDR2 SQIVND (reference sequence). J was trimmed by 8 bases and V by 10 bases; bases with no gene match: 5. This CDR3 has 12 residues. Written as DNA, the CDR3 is TGTGCCACATCAACAGGGGATTCACCCCTCCACTTT. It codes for CATSTGDSPLHF.

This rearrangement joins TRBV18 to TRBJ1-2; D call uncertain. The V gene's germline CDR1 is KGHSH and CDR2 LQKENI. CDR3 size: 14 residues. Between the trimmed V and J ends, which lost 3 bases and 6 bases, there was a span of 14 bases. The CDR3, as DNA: TGTGCCAGCTCACCGGGAGGTCCGTCGAATGGCTACACCTTC. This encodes CASSPGGPSNGYTF.

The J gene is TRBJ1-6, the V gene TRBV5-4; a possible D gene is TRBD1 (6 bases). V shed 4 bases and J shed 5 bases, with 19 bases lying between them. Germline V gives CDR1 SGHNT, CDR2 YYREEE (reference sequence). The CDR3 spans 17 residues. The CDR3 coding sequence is TGTGCCAGCAGCAATCAACCCGGGACACCCGATAATTCACCCCTCCACTTT. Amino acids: CASSNQPGTPDNSPLHF.

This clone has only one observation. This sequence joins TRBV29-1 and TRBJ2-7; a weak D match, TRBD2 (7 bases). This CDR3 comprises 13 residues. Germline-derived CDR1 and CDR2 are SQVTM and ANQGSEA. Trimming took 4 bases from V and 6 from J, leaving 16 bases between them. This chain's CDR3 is CSVGGGGRSEQYF. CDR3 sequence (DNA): TGCAGCGTTGGAGGCGGGGGCCGGTCCGAGCAGTACTTC.

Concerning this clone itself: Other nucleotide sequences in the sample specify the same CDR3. For the CDR3, the DNA is TGCGCCAGCAGCTTGGACGGTGGCAATCAGCCCCAGCATTTT. Protein: CASSLDGGNQPQHF. This chain links TRBV5-1 with TRBJ1-5; D is ambiguous. This CDR3 is built from 14 residues. Trimming pared 0 bases from V and 2 bases from J, leaving 6 bases between. Germline CDR1 and CDR2: SGHRS and YFSETQ.

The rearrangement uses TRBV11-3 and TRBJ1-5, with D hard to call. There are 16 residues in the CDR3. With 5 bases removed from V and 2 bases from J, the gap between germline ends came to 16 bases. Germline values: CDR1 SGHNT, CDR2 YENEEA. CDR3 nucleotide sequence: TGTGCCAGCAGCCCTCCGCGTGGTGTATGCAATCAGCCCCAGCATTTT. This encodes CASSPPRGVCNQPQHF.